The 30 T cell receptor beta chains given below trace back to one sample, sequenced in a study of T cells in Graves' hyperthyroidism and ophthalmopathy. The source material, RNA transcripts, was used to amplify TCR beta CDR3 regions. A set of HTBI primers served as the primers for a first-round RT-PCR of the TCR CDR3. Via MiXCR, TCRdb re-called the multiplex PCR reads, giving one row per CDR3 protein. The sample comprises around 600,000 distinct CDR3 sequences, around 15% of which are singletons, and roughly an eighth rests with the top ten. The sample comprised blood. Receptors were obtained from a woman aged 50 to 65 with Graves' ophthalmopathy.

The table lists this clonotype with a few counts. The V call is TRBV3-1, the J call TRBJ2-3, with 10 bases fitting TRBD2. Per germline, CDR1 LGHDT and CDR2 YNNKEL (reference sequence). V shed 3 bases and J 8 bases; nucleotides not matched to a gene: 11. The CDR3 is made up of 16 amino acids. This CDR3 reads CASSQEAGGPLVTQYF. DNA of the CDR3: TGTGCCAGCAGCCAGGAAGCGGGAGGGCCGTTGGTTACGCAGTATTTT.

The rearrangement links TRBV6-5 to TRBJ1-1; unclear D gene. Germline CDR1 is MNHEY and CDR2 is SVGAGI. V was shortened by 2 bases and J by 1 base, with 11 bases between the two germline ends. This CDR3 is built from 15 residues. The DNA of the CDR3 is TGTGCCAGCAGTTACCGGCATTCCTCGAACACTGAAGCTTTCTTT. Protein: CASSYRHSSNTEAFF.

This clonotype was detected only a few times. The chain uses TRBV20-1 and TRBJ1-2; the match to TRBD1 covers 8 bases. The CDR3 totals 13 residues. Germline V lookup: CDR1 DFQATT, CDR2 SNEGSKA (reference sequence). The V segment lost 5 bases and the J segment 6 bases; nucleotides outside the gene matches: 8. The CDR3 DNA is TGCAGTGCTGGCACCGGGACAGGTCATGGCTACACCTTC. Translation gives CSAGTGTGHGYTF.

The sample holds many counts of this clonotype. V gene TRBV28 combines with J gene TRBJ2-1, with D possibly TRBD1 on 6 matching bases. Trimming pared 7 bases from V and 9 bases from J, leaving 16 bases between. CDR3 length: 13 residues. Germline CDR1 MDHEN, CDR2 SYDVKM. This CDR3 reads CASNEGGESEQFF. As DNA, the CDR3 is TGTGCCAGCAACGAAGGGGGTGAAAGTGAGCAGTTCTTC. Using reference TRBV28 and TRBJ2-1 for the parts outside the CDR3, the full variable domain is DVKVTQSSRYLVKRTGEKVFLECVQDMDHENMFWYRQDPGLGLRLIYFSYDVKMKEKGDIPEGYSVSREKKERFSLILESASTNQTSMYLCASNEGGESEQFFGPGTRLTVL.

V usage is TRBV11-2 and J usage is TRBJ2-1; D is perhaps TRBD2 (6 bases). Per germline, CDR1 SGHAT and CDR2 FQNNGV. Trimming removed 2 bases from V and 5 bases from J, with 16 bases in between. This CDR3 contains 16 residues. CDR3 coding DNA: TGTGCCAGCAGCTTAAAAAGGCCACTAGCAAACAATGAGCAGTTCTTC. This codes for CASSLKRPLANNEQFF.

This rearrangement joins TRBV18 to TRBJ2-2; D might be TRBD2 (6 bases). Trimming shortened V by 0 bases and J by 9 bases, and 17 bases separated the two germline ends. Germline loops: CDR1 KGHSH, CDR2 LQKENI. The CDR3 totals 16 residues. CDR3 sequence reads: CASSPPGAGSGRELFF. CDR3 nucleotide sequence: TGTGCCAGCTCACCACCCGGCGCCGGGAGCGGCCGGGAGCTGTTTTTT.

This chain uses TRBV24-1 with TRBJ2-3; no definite D call. Per germline, CDR1 KGHDR and CDR2 SFDVKD. Trimming cost V 4 bases and J 2 bases, with 9 bases left between them. The CDR3 runs to 14 residues. CDR3 sequence (DNA): TGTGCCACCAGTGAAACGGTAAACACAGATACGCAGTATTTT. It yields the protein CATSETVNTDTQYF.

The sample holds many counts of this clonotype. This chain connects TRBV7-2 to TRBJ2-7; 7 bases align to TRBD1. V shed 5 bases and J 3 bases; nucleotides not matched to a gene: 10. Germline lookup yields CDR1 SGHTA and CDR2 FQGNSA. The CDR3 totals 15 residues. CDR3 protein: CASSKTGVPIYEQYF. CDR3 DNA sequence: TGTGCCAGCAGCAAAACAGGGGTCCCGATCTACGAGCAGTACTTC.

This clonotype was found many times. The V call is TRBV20-1, the J call TRBJ1-1; D is uncertain. CDR1 and CDR2 (germline): DFQATT, SNEGSKA (reference sequence). The V end lost 6 bases, the J end lost 1 base, and 9 bases lay between the germline ends. The CDR3 has 12 residues. This CDR3 is CSARSGNTEAFF. DNA for the CDR3: TGCAGTGCCAGGTCGGGGAACACTGAAGCTTTCTTT.

As for this clonotype: A read error is possible here, since a much larger clone lies one base away. Here the CDR3 omits its conserved ending phenylalanine or tryptophan, so a read error is the likely source. This sequence joins TRBV20-1 and TRBJ2-1; 10 nucleotides match TRBD2. Germline V gene lookup returns CDR1 DFQATT and CDR2 SNEGSKA (reference sequence). Trimming at V came to 6 bases and at J to 4 bases, leaving 3 bases not matched to a gene. There are 13 residues in the CDR3. CDR3 loop: CSASSGGYNEQFL. In nucleotides, the CDR3 is TGCAGTGCGTCTAGCGGGGGATACAATGAGCAGTTCCTC.

The sample holds a few counts of this clonotype. The gene calls are TRBV7-9 and TRBJ1-5; TRBD1 matches 9 bases. The CDR3 runs 16 residues. Trimming cost V 0 bases and J 6 bases; bases outside gene matches: 6. Germline CDR1 SEHNR, CDR2 FQNEAQ (reference sequence). The CDR3 loop reads CASSLADGQGIQPQHF. As DNA, the CDR3 is TGTGCCAGCAGCTTAGCTGATGGACAGGGGATTCAGCCCCAGCATTTT.

The chain combines TRBV24-1 with TRBJ2-3; D is unresolved. Germline-derived CDR1 and CDR2 are KGHDR and SFDVKD. V was pared by 6 bases and J by 2 bases, with 14 bases between. This CDR3 is 15 amino acids long. CDR3 coding DNA: TGTGCCACCAGTAGCACAGTCACGGACACAGATACGCAGTATTTT. Its protein is CATSSTVTDTDTQYF.

This clonotype was detected ten times or more. The chain couples TRBV7-2 to TRBJ2-3, with 10 bases that match TRBD2. In germline, CDR1 is SGHTA, CDR2 FQGNSA. The length of the CDR3 is 17 residues. Trimming at V came to 1 base and at J to 4 bases, leaving 8 bases not matched to a gene. The CDR3 spells CASSLESGRAPPDTQYF. DNA for the CDR3: TGTGCCAGCAGCTTAGAGAGCGGGAGGGCCCCCCCAGATACGCAGTATTTT.

This clonotype was seen many times. The chain uses TRBV7-3 and TRBJ2-7, with TRBD2 matching 14 bases. J was trimmed by 6 bases and V by 5 bases; bases with no gene match: 6. Germline V lookup: CDR1 SGHTA, CDR2 FQGTGA. CDR3 length: 15 residues. The CDR3 sequence is CASSLGTSGSPEQYF. The CDR3 DNA follows: TGTGCCAGCAGCCTGGGGACTAGCGGGAGTCCCGAGCAGTACTTC.

This clonotype has a handful of counts. The CDR3 spells CASSRTGLNYGYTF. In nucleotides, the CDR3 is TGTGCCAGCAGCCGGACAGGGCTGAACTATGGCTACACCTTC. This chain connects TRBV6-1 to TRBJ1-2, with TRBD1 matching over 8 bases. This CDR3 contains 14 residues. The germline V gene has CDR1 MNHNS and CDR2 SASEGT. The ends lost 6 bases at V and 2 bases at J; junction bases unmatched: 5.

This clonotype was found many times. The chain has TRBV3-1 and TRBJ2-1, with D perhaps TRBD1 (6 bases). This CDR3 is 14 amino acids long. Germline CDR1 reads LGHDT; CDR2 reads YNNKEL (reference sequence). V was pared by 1 base and J by 6 bases, with 10 bases between. CDR3 sequence: CASSQGQDINEQFF. The CDR3 region has the DNA TGTGCCAGCAGCCAAGGACAGGACATCAATGAGCAGTTCTTC.

This clonotype was counted at least ten times. This chain links TRBV7-2 with TRBJ2-7; D call uncertain. The V end was cut by 5 bases, the J end by 5 bases, with 13 bases between. Germline-derived CDR1 and CDR2 are SGHTA and FQGNSA. The CDR3 has 13 amino acids. DNA of the CDR3: TGTGCCAGCAGCAGAAGGACCCCTAACGAGCAGTACTTC. Translation: CASSRRTPNEQYF. The variable domain in full, with the rest retrieved from reference TRBV7-2 and TRBJ2-7, is GAGVSQSPSNKVTEKGKDVELRCDPISGHTALYWYRQSLGQGLEFLIYFQGNSAPDKSGLPSDRFSAERTGGSVSTLTIQRTQQEDSAVYLCASSRRTPNEQYFGPGTRLTVT.

This clonotype was counted many times. V gene TRBV11-3 combines with J gene TRBJ2-7; 7 nucleotides line up with TRBD2. Trimming cost V 1 base and J 5 bases; bases outside gene matches: 11. The germline gives CDR1 SGHNT, CDR2 YENEEA. The CDR3 length is 16 residues. The CDR3 loop reads CASSLAGGVTTHEQYF. Here the CDR3 DNA reads TGTGCCAGCAGCTTAGCTGGGGGGGTGACTACCCACGAGCAGTACTTC. Using reference TRBV11-3 and TRBJ2-7 for the parts outside the CDR3, the full variable domain is EAGVVQSPRYKIIEKKQPVAFWCNPISGHNTLYWYLQNLGQGPELLIRYENEEAVDDSQLPKDRFSAERLKGVDSTLKIQPAELGDSAVYLCASSLAGGVTTHEQYFGPGTRLTVT.

This clonotype was counted a few times. The chain joins TRBV20-1 to TRBJ2-7; weak D call: TRBD1 (5 bases). Germline assignment: CDR1 DFQATT and CDR2 SNEGSKA (reference sequence). The CDR3 sequence is 11 residues long. Trimming removed 0 bases at V and 5 bases at J, with 5 bases between. The CDR3 sequence is CSARDRDEQYF. CDR3 coding DNA: TGCAGTGCTAGAGACAGGGACGAGCAGTACTTC.

This clonotype was observed a handful of times. This chain links TRBV29-1 with TRBJ1-1; 7 bases map to TRBD1. Germline V gene sequence: CDR1 SQVTM, CDR2 ANQGSEA. J was trimmed by 1 base and V by 5 bases; bases with no gene match: 7. This CDR3 has 14 amino acids. This chain's CDR3 is CSVLVYRGNTEAFF. The CDR3 nucleotides are TGCAGCGTTCTGGTCTACAGGGGGAACACTGAAGCTTTCTTT.

This clonotype was recorded at least ten times. V and J are TRBV3-1 and TRBJ2-3; 10 bases align to TRBD2. CDR3 length: 16 amino acids. Germline CDR1 and CDR2: LGHDT and YNNKEL (reference sequence). Trimming at V came to 1 base and at J to 4 bases, leaving 5 bases not matched to a gene. This chain's CDR3 is CASSQGTSGTSDTQYF. The DNA for the CDR3 is TGTGCCAGCAGCCAAGGAACTAGCGGGACTTCAGATACGCAGTATTTT.

The chain joins TRBV4-3 to TRBJ1-1; D is perhaps TRBD1 (6 bases). Between the trimmed V and J ends, which lost 3 bases and 4 bases, there was a span of 15 bases. CDR1 and CDR2 (germline): LGHNA, YSLEER. There are 15 residues in the CDR3. In DNA form, the CDR3 reads TGCGCCAGCAGCCAGGAACAAGAGGGGGGCACTGAAGCTTTCTTT. Protein: CASSQEQEGGTEAFF.

This chain uses TRBV14 with TRBJ2-5; TRBD2 aligns across 9 bases. The ends lost 0 bases at V and 3 bases at J; junction bases unmatched: 8. Germline V gene data show CDR1 as SGHDN and CDR2 as FVKESK. The CDR3 runs to 17 residues. This CDR3 is CASSQDRGGRGKETQYF. In DNA form, the CDR3 reads TGTGCCAGCAGCCAAGATCGAGGCGGGAGGGGAAAAGAGACCCAGTACTTC.

Many counts were recorded for this clonotype. The chain recombines TRBV28 with TRBJ1-2, with 9 nucleotides matching TRBD1. From germline, CDR1 is MDHEN and CDR2 SYDVKM. J was trimmed by 4 bases and V by 2 bases; bases with no gene match: 5. The CDR3 consists of 15 residues. The CDR3 sequence: CASSLLGQGPYGYTF. CDR3 DNA: TGTGCCAGCAGTTTACTCGGACAGGGGCCCTATGGCTACACCTTC.

This chain joins TRBV9 and TRBJ2-1; TRBD2 agrees at 8 bases. After removal of 6 bases from V and 0 bases from J, the junction contained 5 bases not matched to a gene. CDR3 length equals 15 residues. The germline gives CDR1 SGDLS, CDR2 YYNGEE. The CDR3 spells CASTLAGLSYNEQFF. In DNA, the CDR3 is TGTGCCAGCACCCTAGCGGGCCTCTCCTACAATGAGCAGTTCTTC.

At least ten counts were recorded for this clonotype. The genes are TRBV20-1 and TRBJ1-3; D not resolved. CDR3 length: 19 residues. Germline V CDR1 and CDR2: DFQATT, SNEGSKA (reference sequence). Trimming shortened V by 3 bases and J by 0 bases, and 24 bases separated the two germline ends. The chain's CDR3 is CSASSDFGSIRGSGNTIYF. CDR3 DNA: TGCAGTGCTAGTAGTGATTTCGGGTCGATTCGTGGCTCTGGAAACACCATATATTTT.

This clonotype was detected ten times or more. V and J are TRBV18 and TRBJ1-4; D remains ambiguous. With 3 bases removed from V and 0 bases from J, the gap between germline ends came to 8 bases. There are 15 residues in the CDR3. The germline V gene encodes CDR1 KGHSH and CDR2 LQKENI. The CDR3 region has the DNA TGTGCCAGCTCACCTATCAGAGCAACTAATGAAAAACTGTTTTTT. Translated, it gives CASSPIRATNEKLFF.

This clonotype was seen a few times. The chain combines TRBV12-3 or TRBV12-4 with TRBJ1-4; tentatively, D is TRBD1 (6 bases). This CDR3 region has 14 residues. Deletions cut 3 bases from V and 6 bases from J, with 11 bases between. The CDR3 coding sequence is TGTGCCAGCAGTTTTTCCGGGGGCTATGAAAAACTGTTTTTT. Its protein is CASSFSGGYEKLFF.

In this sample, this clonotype turned up many times. This rearrangement joins TRBV20-1 to TRBJ1-1, with 8 bases identical to TRBD1. This CDR3 has 14 residues. Germline CDR1 and CDR2: DFQATT and SNEGSKA (reference sequence). V shed 6 bases and J 4 bases; nucleotides not matched to a gene: 10. The CDR3 DNA reads as TGCAGTGCCGAGGGCACAGGGGGGGCCACTGAAGCTTTCTTT. This gives the protein CSAEGTGGATEAFF.

This clonotype was detected many times. The chain couples TRBV27 to TRBJ2-7, with D maybe TRBD1 (6 bases). Germline V gives CDR1 MNHEY, CDR2 SMNVEV (reference sequence). Trimming stripped 6 bases from V and 0 bases from J, with 15 bases between. CDR3 size: 15 residues. In DNA, the CDR3 is TGTGCCAGCAGCCCGCTAGACAGGAGCTCCTACGAGCAGTACTTC. It encodes CASSPLDRSSYEQYF.